The T cell receptor (beta chain) under discussion was sequenced for a study of blood T cell repertoires in COVID-19. Across the whole study: Acute and convalescent COVID-19 specimens originated in the United States, Italy and Spain.

V lost 3 bases to trimming and J lost 2 bases, with 15 bases between them. The length of the CDR3 is 16 residues. The germline CDR1 and CDR2 sequences are MNHEY and SMNVEV (reference sequence). Methods used by the authors: Reference gene primer amplification gave nucleated cell count estimates. The table came from immunoSEQ multiplex PCR; TCRdb's copy has only in-frame clones and leaves some out. The D gene and trimming were derived from the DNA, and the V and J assignments and clone size from that table. The table includes 110,000 or so clones, around 91% detected once. The sequencing input was peripheral blood. This clonotype was sampled from a man in his 70s with active or convalescent COVID-19. The chain joins TRBV27 to TRBJ2-3; perhaps TRBD2 as D (7 bases). As DNA, the CDR3 is TGTGCCAGCAGTTTGGCGAGGGGGACTAACACAGATACGCAGTATTTT. Protein sequence: CASSLARGTNTDTQYF.